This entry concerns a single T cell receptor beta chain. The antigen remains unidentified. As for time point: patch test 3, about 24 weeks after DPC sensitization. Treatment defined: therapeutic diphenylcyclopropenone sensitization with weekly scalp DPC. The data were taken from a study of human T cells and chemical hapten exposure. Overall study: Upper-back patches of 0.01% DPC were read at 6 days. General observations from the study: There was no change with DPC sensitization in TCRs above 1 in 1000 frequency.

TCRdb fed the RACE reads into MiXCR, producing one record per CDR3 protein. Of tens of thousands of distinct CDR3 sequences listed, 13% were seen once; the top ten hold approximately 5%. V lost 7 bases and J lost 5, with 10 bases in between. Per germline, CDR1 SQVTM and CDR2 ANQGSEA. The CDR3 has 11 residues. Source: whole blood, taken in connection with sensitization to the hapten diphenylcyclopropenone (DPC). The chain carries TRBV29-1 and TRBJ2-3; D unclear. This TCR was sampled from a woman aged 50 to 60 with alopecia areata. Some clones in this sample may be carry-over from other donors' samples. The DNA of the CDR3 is TGCAGCGGCCGCCCCGGAGATACGCAGTATTTT. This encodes CSGRPGDTQYF.